The TCR beta chain described here comes from a study of cytomegalovirus exposure and HLA in healthy donors. Regarding this clone: Its antigen remains unidentified.

Study results and caveats: Most TCRs appeared rarely, but some public TCRs recurred in many donors.

It was with 60 Vbeta and 13 Jbeta primers that the PCR ran. Using immunoSEQ multiplex PCR, the repertoire was profiled, and TCRdb retains in-frame clones only, with some absent. Recorded for this sample: roughly 76,000 clones. Trimming took off 0 bases at V and 1 base at J, with 18 bases between the two ends. The CDR3 is 18 residues long. Germline CDR1 is ENHRY and CDR2 is SYGVKD. This rearrangement joins TRBV10-3 to TRBJ1-1; D is unresolved. Sample: PBMCs. The sequence came from a female donor in good health and CMV-seropositive. CDR3 coding DNA: TGTGCCATCAGTGAGTCCCCTACCCCGGGAGTGACGAACACTGAAGCTTTCTTT. Protein sequence: CAISESPTPGVTNTEAFF.